Here is one TCR beta chain with its context. Its cognate antigen is unknown. The data stem from a study of blood T cells in healthy people across ages. Study conclusions and caveats: Unsorted PBMC material precluded a definitive naive versus antigen-experienced comparison.

In germline, CDR1 is DFQATT, CDR2 SNEGSKA (reference sequence). This CDR3 region has 12 residues. With a J-beta primer mix and a sample-barcoded 5' primer, a second PCR ran about 7 to 12 cycles. With 12 random nucleotides, a template-switch adaptor tagged each individual cDNA molecule. TCRdb ran MiXCR on the 5' RACE reads and lists one entry per CDR3 protein. This repertoire shows around 400,000 distinct CDR3 sequences, 45% to 60% found once; its top ten account for about 54%. No fewer than 5.5 micrograms of total RNA were isolated from every sample. This sequence was found in a man in his sixties in good health. This chain uses TRBV20-1 with TRBJ2-5, with TRBD1 as a possible D gene (6 bases). The J call could be wrong; TRBJ2-1 is a better fit for the DNA end. Material for sequencing was blood. CDR3 nucleotides: TGCAGTGCTCCGGGACAACAAGAGACCCAGTTCTTC. It translates to CSAPGQQETQFF.